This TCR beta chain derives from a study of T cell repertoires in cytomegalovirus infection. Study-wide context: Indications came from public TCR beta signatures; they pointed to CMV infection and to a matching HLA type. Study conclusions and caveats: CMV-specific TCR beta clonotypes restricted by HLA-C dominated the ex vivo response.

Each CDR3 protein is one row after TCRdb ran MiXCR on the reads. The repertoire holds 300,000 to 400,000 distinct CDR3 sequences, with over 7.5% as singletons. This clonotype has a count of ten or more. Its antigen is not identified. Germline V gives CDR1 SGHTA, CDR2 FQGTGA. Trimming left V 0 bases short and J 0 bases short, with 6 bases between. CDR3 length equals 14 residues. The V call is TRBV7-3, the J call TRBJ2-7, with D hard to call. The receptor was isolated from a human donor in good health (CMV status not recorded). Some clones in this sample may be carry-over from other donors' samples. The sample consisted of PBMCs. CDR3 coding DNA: TGTGCCAGCAGCTTAACATTGGACTCCTACGAGCAGTACTTC. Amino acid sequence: CASSLTLDSYEQYF.